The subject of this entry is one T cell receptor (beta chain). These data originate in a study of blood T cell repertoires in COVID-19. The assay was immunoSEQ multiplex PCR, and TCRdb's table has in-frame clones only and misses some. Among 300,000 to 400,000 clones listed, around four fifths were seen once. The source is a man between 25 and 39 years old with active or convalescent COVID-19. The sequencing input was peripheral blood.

Written as DNA, the CDR3 is TGTGCCAGCAGCTTAGTGGGACAGATCTCTGGGGCCAACGTCCTGACTTTC. It translates to CASSLVGQISGANVLTF. The chain recombines TRBV7-2 with TRBJ2-6; TRBD1 aligns across 7 bases. CDR3 length: 17 amino acids. The J segment lost 0 bases and the V segment lost 1 base, leaving 3 bases of the junction unmatched. Germline loops: CDR1 SGHTA, CDR2 FQGNSA.